This entry concerns a single TCR beta chain. Antigen unknown. These data are taken from a study of CD8 T cells in Susac syndrome. Across the study: When blood was collected, patients with Susac syndrome were therapy-naive, were taking corticosteroids, or were receiving intravenous immunoglobulin alone. General study findings and limits: Susac syndrome CD8+ repertoires were clonally expanded, most strongly in CD8+ TEMRA cells.

Random hexamers were used to reverse transcribe about 0.45 to 1 ug of RNA. TCRdb reanalysed the immunoSEQ multiplex PCR reads using MiXCR and keeps one entry per CDR3 protein. Seen here are 85,000 to 120,000 distinct CDR3 sequences, roughly 94% observed once, and the top ten hold 0.41%. Patients with Susac syndrome met diagnostic criteria defined recently for definite or probable disease. V was clipped by 2 bases and J by 6 bases, with 20 bases between them. The CDR3 is 16 residues long. The germline V gene has CDR1 MNHEY and CDR2 SVGEGT. The TCR comes from a human donor with Susac syndrome. Sequencing was performed on CD8+ T cells from PBMCs. The rearrangement uses TRBV6-2 or TRBV6-3 and TRBJ2-7; perhaps TRBD1 as D (6 bases). The DNA for the CDR3 is TGTGCCAGCAGTTACGTTCAGGGGATCAGATTAAGCGAGCAGTACTTC. This gives the protein CASSYVQGIRLSEQYF.